The TCR beta chain described here comes from a study of human T cells and chemical hapten exposure (dated by TCRdb to about 2021). Notes on the research overall: For sensitization, 2% DPC in acetone was applied to an approximately 2 cm by approximately 2 cm area of upper inner arm skin. Patch testing was performed on the upper back with Finn chambers containing 0.01% DPC, and the patch tests were scored after 6 days according to International Contact Dermatitis Research Group standards. The libraries were sequenced as a pool, and the TCR yield per sample differed mostly because of small variations in library volumes within the pool. Twenty-nine alopecia patients provided blood for TCR sequencing at one to four time points (pre-sensitization, 2, 6 and 24 weeks). Blood samples were taken from patients before sensitization (week 0) and at 2, 6 and about 24 weeks after DPC sensitization. Most of the patients in the cohort were female, and the cohort covered alopecia areata with under or over 50% scalp involvement, alopecia totalis and alopecia universalis. The study tracked peripheral blood TCR repertoire changes in vivo during primary and secondary sensitization to the hapten diphenylcyclopropenone (DPC) in alopecia patients. Throughout the roughly 23-week study period, patients were also given weekly therapeutic DPC doses on the scalp.

Study-wide conclusions, independent of this receptor: Significantly more large CDR3 similarity clusters were formed by expanded TCRs than by pre-sensitization or healthy control sets, consistent with antigen-driven responses. Because every patient had alopecia, a presumed autoimmune disease, the patients' immune response might differ from that of healthy individuals. DPC sensitization did not change the number of TCRs with a frequency above 1 in 1000, and there was no evidence of changes in global repertoire structure. Repeated subsampling changed both the strength of the expansion versus patch-test correlation and the threshold at which the correlation became significant. A positive correlation was found between the number of PT1 expanded TCRs and patch test score, with significance reached at thresholds 8, 16 and 32 but not 4.

This clonotype was counted many times. It has no known antigen specificity. Base qualities are missing; no much larger clone stands one base away. Libraries came from RACE. The listed sequencing device is NextSeq 500. During library preparation, unique molecular identifiers were attached to individual cDNA molecules so that TCRs could be counted in a quantitative, reproducible way. Each blood RNA sample was used to sequence both TCR alpha and TCR beta chains. The authors' pipeline ran thus. A median of roughly 98,000 TCRs per sample was observed, with a range of 23,224 to 690,600. V, J and CDR3 annotation of the TCR reads was performed with the Decombinator software suite. For PS versus PT1 abundance plots, all samples were subsampled to the same number of TCRs (28,000). TCRs were defined as expanded if absent before sensitization and observed at least eight times at the 2-week time point. TCRdb applied fastp at Q25 and MiXCR to the public reads, then kept only in-frame beta chains. Rows are unified per CDR3 protein, each entry keeping the most common DNA and genes. For this entry, the V and J calls and clone size follow TCRdb and not the study's own pipeline. The sample profile shows roughly 69,000 distinct CDR3 sequences; roughly 11% of them were found once. Of the sample, about 2% is held by the ten largest clones.

Per the publication, the time point label means: patch test 3, about 24 weeks after DPC sensitization. This specimen's treatment or condition label, interpreted: therapeutic diphenylcyclopropenone sensitization with weekly scalp DPC. At every patch-test visit, the blood draw took place before the patch test was put on. Patients were eligible if aged 18 to 70, diagnosed with alopecia and judged suitable for DPC therapy, and pregnant patients were excluded. Unfractionated whole blood was collected in Tempus Blood RNA tubes, and total RNA was extracted from that blood. The CDR3 starts with the cysteine, ends with the phenylalanine, and has 13 residues. The retained sequence is limited to the CDR3, 39 bases, with the frame set at the first base. After removal of 3 bases from V and 4 bases from J, the junction retains 6 bases not matched to a gene. Via the germline V gene (reference sequence), CDR1 is DFQATT and CDR2 SNEGSKA.

This specimen was whole blood, taken in connection with sensitization to the hapten diphenylcyclopropenone (DPC). The sequence links TRBV20-1 to TRBJ2-7; TRBD1 aligns with 7 central bases. This TCR came from a woman under 40 with alopecia areata. Some clones in this sample may be carry-over from other donors' samples. The nucleotide sequence reads as follows: TGCAGTGCTAGTGGGACAGATGAATACGAGCAGTACTTC. The encoded protein is CSASGTDEYEQYF.